This TCR beta chain comes out of a study of cytomegalovirus exposure and HLA in healthy donors. General study points: More clonal expansion characterized HLA-associated TCR beta chains than equally common others in a later analysis. TCR beta V segments were, for the most part, productive about 87% or about 30% of the time in an earlier analysis.

Concerning this clone: Its antigen remains unknown.

Primers included in the PCR were 60 Vbeta and 13 Jbeta primers. The repertoire was sequenced with immunoSEQ multiplex PCR; TCRdb's copy has only in-frame clones and lacks some. Seen here are about 170,000 clones, about 85% observed once, and the top ten hold around 2.6%. The V segment lost 4 bases and the J segment 1 base; nucleotides outside the gene matches: 3. Germline V gene sequence: CDR1 SGHNT, CDR2 YYREEE (reference sequence). CDR3 length: 15 residues. V is TRBV5-4 and J is TRBJ1-3; 9 nucleotides match TRBD1. The sequenced material came from PBMCs. This TCR derives from a man aged 30 to 39 in good health and CMV-seropositive. The CDR3 region has the DNA TGTGCCAGCAGCGCCGGACAGGGGTCTGGAAACACCATATATTTT. This gives the protein CASSAGQGSGNTIYF.